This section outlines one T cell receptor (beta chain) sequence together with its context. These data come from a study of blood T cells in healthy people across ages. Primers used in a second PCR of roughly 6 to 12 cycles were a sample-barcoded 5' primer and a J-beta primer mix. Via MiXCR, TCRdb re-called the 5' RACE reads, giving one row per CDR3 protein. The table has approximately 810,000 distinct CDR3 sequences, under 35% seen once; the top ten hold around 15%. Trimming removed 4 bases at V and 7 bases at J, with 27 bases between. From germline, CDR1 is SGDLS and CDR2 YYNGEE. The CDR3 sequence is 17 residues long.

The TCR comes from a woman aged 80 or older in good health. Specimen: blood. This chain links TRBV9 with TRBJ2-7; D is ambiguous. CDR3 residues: CASSPSVGRASYNEQYF. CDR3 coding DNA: TGTGCCAGCAGCCCTTCCGTGGGAAGGGCCTCCTACAATGAGCAGTACTTC.